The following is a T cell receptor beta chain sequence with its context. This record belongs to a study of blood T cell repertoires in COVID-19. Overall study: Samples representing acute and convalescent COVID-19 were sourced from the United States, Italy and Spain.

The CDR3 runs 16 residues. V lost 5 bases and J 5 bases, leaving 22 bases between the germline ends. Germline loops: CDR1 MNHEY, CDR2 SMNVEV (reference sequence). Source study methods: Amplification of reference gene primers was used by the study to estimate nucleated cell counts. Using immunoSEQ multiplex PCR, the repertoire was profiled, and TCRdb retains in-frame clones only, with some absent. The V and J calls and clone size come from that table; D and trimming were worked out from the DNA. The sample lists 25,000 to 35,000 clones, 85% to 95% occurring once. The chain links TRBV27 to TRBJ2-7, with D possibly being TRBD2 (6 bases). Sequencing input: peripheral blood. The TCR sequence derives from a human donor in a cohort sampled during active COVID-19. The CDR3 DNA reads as TGTGCCAGCAGTCCTGACCTGGGACTCTTAACTCACGAGCAGTACTTC. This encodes CASSPDLGLLTHEQYF.